The present T cell receptor (beta chain) was sequenced within a study of blood T cell repertoires in COVID-19. Cohort 3 recovered donors had two negative PCRs, clearance, or symptom resolution. Germline V gene lookup returns CDR1 LGHDT and CDR2 YNNKEL (reference sequence). The CDR3 consists of 14 residues. V lost 4 bases, J lost 12 bases, and 15 bases stayed unmatched. Assay: immunoSEQ multiplex PCR; the TCRdb copy retains only in-frame clones and omits some. Among under 200,000 clones listed, around four fifths were seen once. The receptor was derived from a woman in her sixties or seventies who had recovered from COVID-19. The V gene is TRBV3-1 (or the pseudogene TRBV3-2), the J gene TRBJ2-7; 7 positions agree with TRBD2. The specimen was PBMCs or T cells enriched from blood (not recorded which). The CDR3, as DNA: TGTGCCAGCAGCCCACAACCGACTAGCATGGGTCTGTACTTC. Amino acid sequence: CASSPQPTSMGLYF.